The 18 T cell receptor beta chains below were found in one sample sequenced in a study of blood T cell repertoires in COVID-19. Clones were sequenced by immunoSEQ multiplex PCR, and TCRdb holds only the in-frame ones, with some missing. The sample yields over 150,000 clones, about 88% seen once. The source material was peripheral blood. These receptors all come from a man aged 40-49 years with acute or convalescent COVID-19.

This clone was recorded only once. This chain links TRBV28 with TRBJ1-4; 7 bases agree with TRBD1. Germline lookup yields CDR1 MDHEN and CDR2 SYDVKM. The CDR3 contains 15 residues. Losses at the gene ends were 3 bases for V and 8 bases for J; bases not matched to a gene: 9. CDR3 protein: CASSFMGQKSEKLFF. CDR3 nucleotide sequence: TGTGCCAGCAGTTTTATGGGACAGAAGTCAGAAAAACTGTTTTTT. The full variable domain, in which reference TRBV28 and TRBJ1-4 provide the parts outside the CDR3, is DVKVTQSSRYLVKRTGEKVFLECVQDMDHENMFWYRQDPGLGLRLIYFSYDVKMKEKGDIPEGYSVSREKKERFSLILESASTNQTSMYLCASSFMGQKSEKLFFGSGTQLSVL.

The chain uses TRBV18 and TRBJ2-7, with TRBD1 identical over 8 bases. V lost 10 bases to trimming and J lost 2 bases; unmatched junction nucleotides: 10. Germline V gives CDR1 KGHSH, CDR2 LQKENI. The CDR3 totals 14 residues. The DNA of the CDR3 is TGTGCCACCTCTACCGGGACAGGAACCTACGAGCAGTACTTC. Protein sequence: CATSTGTGTYEQYF. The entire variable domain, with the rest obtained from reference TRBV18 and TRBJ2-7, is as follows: NAGVMQNPRHLVRRRGQEARLRCSPMKGHSHVYWYRQLPEEGLKFMVYLQKENIIDESGMPKERFSAEFPKEGPSILRIQQVVRGDSAAYFCATSTGTGTYEQYFGPGTRLTVT.

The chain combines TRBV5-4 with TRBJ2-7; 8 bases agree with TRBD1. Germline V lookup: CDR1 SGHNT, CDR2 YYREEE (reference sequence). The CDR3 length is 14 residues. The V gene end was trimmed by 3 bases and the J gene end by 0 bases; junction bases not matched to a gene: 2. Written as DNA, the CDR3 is TGTGCCAGCAGCTCGGGACAGGTCTCCTACGAGCAGTACTTC. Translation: CASSSGQVSYEQYF. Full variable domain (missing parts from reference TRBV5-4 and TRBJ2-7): ETGVTQSPTHLIKTRGQQVTLRCSSQSGHNTVSWYQQALGQGPQFIFQYYREEENGRGNFPPRFSGLQFPNYSSELNVNALELDDSALYLCASSSGQVSYEQYFGPGTRLTVT.

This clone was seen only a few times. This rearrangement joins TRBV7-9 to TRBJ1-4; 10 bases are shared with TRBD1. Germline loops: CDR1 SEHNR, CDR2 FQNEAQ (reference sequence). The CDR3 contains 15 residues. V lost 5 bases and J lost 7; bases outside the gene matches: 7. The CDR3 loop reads CASSAGQGEGEKLFF. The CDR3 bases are TGTGCCAGCAGCGCCGGACAGGGGGAAGGTGAAAAACTGTTTTTT.

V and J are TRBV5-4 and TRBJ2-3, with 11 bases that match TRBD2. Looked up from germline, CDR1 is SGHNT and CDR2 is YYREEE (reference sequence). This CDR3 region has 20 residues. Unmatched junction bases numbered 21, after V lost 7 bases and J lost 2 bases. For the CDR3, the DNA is TGTGCCAGCCTCAGGAAGGGGCTAGCGGGGGGCGGGACACACACAGATACGCAGTATTTT. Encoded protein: CASLRKGLAGGGTHTDTQYF.

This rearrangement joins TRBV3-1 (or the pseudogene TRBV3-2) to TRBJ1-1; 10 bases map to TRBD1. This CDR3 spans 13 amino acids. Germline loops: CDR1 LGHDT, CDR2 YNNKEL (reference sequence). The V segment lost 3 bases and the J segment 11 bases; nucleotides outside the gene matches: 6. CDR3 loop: CASSHQDRGVAFF. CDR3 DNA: TGTGCCAGCAGCCACCAGGACAGGGGGGTGGCTTTCTTT.

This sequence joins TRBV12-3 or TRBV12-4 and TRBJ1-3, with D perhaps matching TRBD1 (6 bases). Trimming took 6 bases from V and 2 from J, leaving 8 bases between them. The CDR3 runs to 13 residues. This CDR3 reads CASRWTAGNTIYF. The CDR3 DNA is TGTGCCAGCAGATGGACAGCTGGAAACACCATATATTTT.

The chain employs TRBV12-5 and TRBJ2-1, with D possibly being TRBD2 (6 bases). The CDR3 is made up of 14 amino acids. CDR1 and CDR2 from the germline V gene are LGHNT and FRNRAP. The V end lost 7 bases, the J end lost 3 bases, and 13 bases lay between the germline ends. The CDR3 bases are TGTGCTAGTGTGACGGGACTGTACTACAATGAGCAGTTCTTC. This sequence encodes CASVTGLYYNEQFF.

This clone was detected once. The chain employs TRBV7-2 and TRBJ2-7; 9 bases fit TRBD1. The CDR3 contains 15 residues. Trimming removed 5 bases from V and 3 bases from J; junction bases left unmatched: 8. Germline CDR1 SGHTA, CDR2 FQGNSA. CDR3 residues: CASSLGTGNIYEQYF. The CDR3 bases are TGTGCCAGCAGCCTAGGGACAGGGAATATCTACGAGCAGTACTTC.

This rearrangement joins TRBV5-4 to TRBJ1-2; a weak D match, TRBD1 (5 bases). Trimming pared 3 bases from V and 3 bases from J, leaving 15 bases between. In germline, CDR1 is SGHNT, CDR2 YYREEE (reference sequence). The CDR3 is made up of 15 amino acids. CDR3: CASSSHSDIDYGYTF. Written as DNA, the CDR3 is TGTGCCAGCAGCTCCCATTCGGACATAGACTATGGCTACACCTTC.

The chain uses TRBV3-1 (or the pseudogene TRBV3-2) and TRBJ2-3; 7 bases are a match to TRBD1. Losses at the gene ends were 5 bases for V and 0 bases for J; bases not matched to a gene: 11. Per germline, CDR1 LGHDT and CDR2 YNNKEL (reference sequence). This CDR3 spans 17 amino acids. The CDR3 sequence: CASSSSRGISSTDTQYF. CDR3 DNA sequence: TGTGCCAGCAGCTCCAGCAGGGGGATATCTAGCACAGATACGCAGTATTTT.

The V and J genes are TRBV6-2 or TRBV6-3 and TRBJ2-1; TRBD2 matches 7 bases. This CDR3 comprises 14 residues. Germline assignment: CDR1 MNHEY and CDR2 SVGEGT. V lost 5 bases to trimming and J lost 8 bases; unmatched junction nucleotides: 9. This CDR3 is CASSPGTKNHEQFF. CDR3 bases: TGTGCCAGCAGTCCCGGGACTAAGAATCATGAGCAGTTCTTC.

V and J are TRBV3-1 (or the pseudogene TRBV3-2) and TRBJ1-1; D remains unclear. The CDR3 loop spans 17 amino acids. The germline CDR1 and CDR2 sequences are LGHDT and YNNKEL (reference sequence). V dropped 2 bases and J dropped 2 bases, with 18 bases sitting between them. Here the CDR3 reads CASSQFDMRVRNTEAFF. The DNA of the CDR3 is TGTGCCAGCAGCCAATTTGATATGAGGGTTCGAAACACTGAAGCTTTCTTT.

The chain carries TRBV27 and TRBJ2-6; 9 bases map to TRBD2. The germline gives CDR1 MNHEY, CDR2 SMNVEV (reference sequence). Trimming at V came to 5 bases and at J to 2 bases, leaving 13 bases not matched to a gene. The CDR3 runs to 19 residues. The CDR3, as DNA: TGTGCCAGCAGTCCCCTCGCGGGGGGGCGAAGGACTGGGGCCAACGTCCTGACTTTC. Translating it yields CASSPLAGGRRTGANVLTF. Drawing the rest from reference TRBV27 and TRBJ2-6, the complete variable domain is EAQVTQNPRYLITVTGKKLTVTCSQNMNHEYMSWYRQDPGLGLRQIYYSMNVEVTDKGDVPEGYKVSRKEKRNFPLILESPSPNQTSLYFCASSPLAGGRRTGANVLTFGAGSRLTVL.

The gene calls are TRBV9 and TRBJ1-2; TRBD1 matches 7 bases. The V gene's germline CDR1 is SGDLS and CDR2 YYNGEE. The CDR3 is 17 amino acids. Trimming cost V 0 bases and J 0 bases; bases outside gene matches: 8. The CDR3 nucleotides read TGTGCCAGCAGCGTAGCGGGAGGGGGCCTTACTAACTATGGCTACACCTTC. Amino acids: CASSVAGGGLTNYGYTF.

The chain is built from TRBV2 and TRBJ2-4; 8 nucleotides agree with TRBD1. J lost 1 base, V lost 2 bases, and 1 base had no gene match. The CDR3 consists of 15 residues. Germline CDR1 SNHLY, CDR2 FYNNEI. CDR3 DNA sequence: TGTGCCAGCAGTGAACAGGGGGCGGCCAAAAACATTCAGTACTTC. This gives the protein CASSEQGAAKNIQYF.

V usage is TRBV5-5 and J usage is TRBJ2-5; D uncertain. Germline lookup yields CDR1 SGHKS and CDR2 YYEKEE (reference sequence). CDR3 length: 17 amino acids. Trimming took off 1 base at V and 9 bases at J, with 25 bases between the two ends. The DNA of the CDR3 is TGTGCCAGCAGCTTGATGGTTGAGAGTCCCCCGATTCTGGCCCAGTACTTC. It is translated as CASSLMVESPPILAQYF.

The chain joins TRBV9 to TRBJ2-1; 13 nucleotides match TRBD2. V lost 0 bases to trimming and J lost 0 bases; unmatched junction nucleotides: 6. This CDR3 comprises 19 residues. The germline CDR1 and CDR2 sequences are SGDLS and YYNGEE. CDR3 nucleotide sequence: TGTGCCAGCAGCGTAGCGACTAGCGGGGGGTGGAGCTCCTACAATGAGCAGTTCTTC. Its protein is CASSVATSGGWSSYNEQFF.